This T cell receptor (beta chain) was recorded in a study of beta chain features in type 1 diabetes. General observations from the study: Whether HLA type affects TCRB rearrangement stayed undetermined in the present work.

CD45RO/CCR7/CD25/CD127/CD95/CD27 sorting isolated CD4+ naive, central memory, regulatory and stem cell-like memory cells. TCRB transcripts that were expressed got sequenced, as all of the isolated RNA had been reverse transcribed. Read counts averaged about 3.57 million for samples of naive, central memory and regulatory T cells. Method: immunoSEQ multiplex PCR; TCRdb's copy keeps in-frame clones and lacks some. The sample has around 350,000 clones, about 12% seen once. This clone was seen a few times. Its target is unknown. The V segment lost 5 bases and the J segment 2 bases; nucleotides outside the gene matches: 7. CDR3 length equals 16 residues. CDR1 ENHRY and CDR2 SYGVKD come from the germline V gene.

Input material: naive CD4+ T cells from blood. This TCR came from a man younger than 35 in good health. The chain uses TRBV10-3 and TRBJ2-3, with 10 bases aligning to TRBD2. CDR3 region: CAISYLSGGDTDTQYF. The CDR3 DNA follows: TGTGCCATCAGTTACCTCAGCGGGGGGGACACAGATACGCAGTATTTT.